This T cell receptor (beta chain) was sequenced in a study of cytomegalovirus exposure and HLA in healthy donors. Overall study: Falling in the Caucasian-associated ancestry cluster were 81% of 398 genotyped donors. Overall study findings and caveats: TCR beta V- and J-gene trimming, according to a later analysis, was linked to a missense DCLRE1C variant. Cytomegalovirus status was reportedly diagnosed by the classifier with high specificity and sensitivity.

Germline lookup yields CDR1 SEHNR and CDR2 FQNEAQ (reference sequence). V lost 3 bases and J lost 4; bases outside the gene matches: 5. The CDR3 runs to 15 residues. This PCR relied on a set of 60 Vbeta primers and 13 Jbeta primers. The repertoire was sequenced with immunoSEQ multiplex PCR; TCRdb's copy has only in-frame clones and lacks some. The table records fewer than 200,000 clones, roughly 12% of them present only once. With respect to this clone: Its antigen remains unidentified.

The sequence was collected from a man in his fifties or sixties in good health and CMV-seropositive. Specimen: PBMCs. V and J are TRBV7-9 and TRBJ2-3, with 9 bases identical to TRBD2. The DNA for the CDR3 is TGTGCCAGCAGCTTGGCTAGCGGGGCGGCAGATACGCAGTATTTT. Amino acid sequence: CASSLASGAADTQYF. Variable domain in full (rest from reference TRBV7-9 and TRBJ2-3): DTGVSQNPRHKITKRGQNVTFRCDPISEHNRLYWYRQTLGQGPEFLTYFQNEAQLEKSRLLSDRFSAERPKGSFSTLEIQRTEQGDSAMYLCASSLASGAADTQYFGPGTRLTVL.